The 20 T cell receptor beta chains below all came from one sample that was sequenced in a study of OX40 agonist ivuxolimab in advanced cancers. Assay used: immunoSEQ multiplex PCR; TCRdb lists only in-frame clones, some missing. The sample holds tens of thousands of clones, about nine tenths seen once. Source: CD4+ or CD8+ T cells sorted from blood, taken in a trial of the OX40 agonist ivuxolimab. The source of these receptors is an adult with an advanced solid tumor such as melanoma, head and neck, liver or kidney cancer.

The table lists this clone with a few counts. V is TRBV19 and J is TRBJ1-5; 7 bases are shared with TRBD1. V dropped 6 bases and J dropped 3; count of bases not matched to a gene: 11. Germline-derived CDR1 and CDR2 are LNHDA and SQIVND (reference sequence). The length of the CDR3 is 16 residues. The DNA for the CDR3 is TGTGCCAGTAGGCGCGTCGGGACAGCTATCAATCAGCCCCAGCATTTT. Its protein is CASRRVGTAINQPQHF.

The chain joins TRBV7-8 to TRBJ2-7; D gene ambiguous. Trimming cost V 3 bases and J 1 base, with 10 bases left between them. Germline CDR1 is SGHVS and CDR2 is FQNEAQ. The CDR3 runs to 14 residues. CDR3 bases: TGTGCCAGCAGCTTGACCCAGAGTTCCTACGAGCAGTACTTC. Translating gives CASSLTQSSYEQYF.

The chain is built from TRBV6-5 and TRBJ2-7; 7 bases align to TRBD1. Per the germline V gene, CDR1 is MNHEY and CDR2 is SVGAGI. The CDR3 consists of 14 residues. Trimming cost V 2 bases and J 3 bases; bases outside gene matches: 4. CDR3 sequence (DNA): TGTGCCAGCAGTTACGGGAACAGGGGCTACGAGCAGTACTTC. Translation: CASSYGNRGYEQYF.

The CDR3 loop is CASRVDGPGNTIYF. The CDR3 region has the DNA TGTGCCAGCAGAGTAGACGGCCCTGGAAACACCATATATTTT. The chain is built from TRBV6-1 and TRBJ1-3; D call uncertain. Germline V gene data show CDR1 as MNHNS and CDR2 as SASEGT. V lost 6 bases, J lost 2 bases, and 11 bases lay in between. The CDR3 is 14 amino acids.

CDR3 sequence (DNA): TGTGCCAGCAGCTTAGCCGGGAGTTCCGACGAGCAGTACTTC. It encodes CASSLAGSSDEQYF. The rearrangement links TRBV7-6 to TRBJ2-7; D might be TRBD2 (6 bases). The CDR3 loop spans 14 amino acids. Germline assignment: CDR1 SGHVS and CDR2 FNYEAQ. Trimming took off 0 bases at V and 5 bases at J, with 11 bases between the two ends.

The chain joins TRBV30 to TRBJ2-1, with D possibly matching TRBD1 (6 bases). V was clipped by 0 bases and J by 9 bases, with 9 bases between them. The CDR3 contains 12 residues. Germline CDR1 and CDR2: GTSNPN and SVGIG (reference sequence). CDR3 DNA: TGTGCCTGGAGTGTAAGGGGGACTGAGCAGTTCTTC. Translated, it gives CAWSVRGTEQFF.

The chain has TRBV28 and TRBJ1-5; 9 bases fit TRBD1. With V trimmed by 7 bases and J by 5 bases, 12 bases remained unmatched. Germline V gene lookup returns CDR1 MDHEN and CDR2 SYDVKM. The CDR3 has 16 amino acids. The DNA for the CDR3 is TGTGCCAGCAAAACAGGGGGCAATCGCCTCGATCAGCCCCAGCATTTT. Residues: CASKTGGNRLDQPQHF.

The CDR3 sequence: CASSLVQGYDEQFF. The CDR3 DNA is TGTGCCAGCAGCTTAGTACAGGGGTACGATGAGCAGTTCTTC. This rearrangement joins TRBV7-9 to TRBJ2-1, with 7 positions matching TRBD1. Germline-derived CDR1 and CDR2 are SEHNR and FQNEAQ (reference sequence). V gave up 1 base and J gave up 8 bases; unmatched junction bases: 5. CDR3 size: 14 residues. The variable domain in full, completed from reference TRBV7-9 and TRBJ2-1, reads DTGVSQNPRHKITKRGQNVTFRCDPISEHNRLYWYRQTLGQGPEFLTYFQNEAQLEKSRLLSDRFSAERPKGSFSTLEIQRTEQGDSAMYLCASSLVQGYDEQFFGPGTRLTVL.

The rearrangement uses TRBV28 and TRBJ2-5, with 9 nucleotides matching TRBD1. In germline, CDR1 is MDHEN, CDR2 SYDVKM. The CDR3 has 16 residues. Unmatched junction bases numbered 13, after V lost 6 bases and J lost 5 bases. Here the CDR3 reads CASRAAGQGWGETQYF. DNA of the CDR3: TGTGCCAGCAGGGCCGCGGGACAGGGCTGGGGGGAGACCCAGTACTTC.

J is TRBJ1-4 and V is TRBV27; 11 nucleotides line up with TRBD1. Germline values: CDR1 MNHEY, CDR2 SMNVEV (reference sequence). Unmatched junction bases numbered 6, after V lost 5 bases and J lost 7 bases. This CDR3 is 15 amino acids long. The CDR3 sequence: CASSGRTGGGEKLFF. The CDR3 coding sequence is TGTGCCAGCAGTGGACGGACAGGGGGCGGTGAAAAACTGTTTTTT.

The chain carries TRBV9 and TRBJ1-4; no firm D call. This CDR3 is 15 amino acids long. CDR1 is SGDLS and CDR2 is YYNGEE in the germline V gene. V was clipped by 4 bases and J by 6 bases, with 16 bases between them. The CDR3 sequence: CASSPQTLPDEKLFF. In DNA, the CDR3 is TGTGCCAGCAGCCCCCAGACCCTTCCGGATGAAAAACTGTTTTTT.

The chain combines TRBV19 with TRBJ2-5; D gene ambiguous. V gave up 1 base and J gave up 9 bases, with 9 bases separating them. Germline V gene data show CDR1 as LNHDA and CDR2 as SQIVND (reference sequence). The CDR3 consists of 12 residues. The CDR3 sequence: CASSIGPGPQYF. CDR3 sequence (DNA): TGTGCCAGTAGTATAGGTCCCGGTCCCCAGTACTTC.

The rearrangement joins TRBV28 to TRBJ1-1; 7 nucleotides match TRBD1. The CDR3 loop spans 14 amino acids. CDR1 is MDHEN, CDR2 SYDVKM, per germline. Trimming cost V 6 bases and J 4 bases; bases outside gene matches: 8. CDR3 in amino acids: CASRTGIISTEAFF. As DNA, the CDR3 is TGTGCCAGCAGGACAGGGATTATAAGCACTGAAGCTTTCTTT.

J is TRBJ1-1 and V is TRBV30; the match to TRBD1 covers 8 bases. The CDR3 runs 14 residues. The trim removed 6 bases at V and 1 base at J, leaving 7 bases unmatched. The germline CDR1 and CDR2 sequences are GTSNPN and SVGIG (reference sequence). Written as DNA, the CDR3 is TGTGCCTGCGACAGGGGTGGTGGGAACACTGAAGCTTTCTTT. Translation: CACDRGGGNTEAFF.

The chain combines TRBV6-6 with TRBJ2-7; 7 bases agree with TRBD1. The CDR3 has 14 amino acids. The germline V gene has CDR1 MNHNY and CDR2 SVGAGI (reference sequence). V shed 5 bases, J shed 6 bases, and the junction held 10 bases outside the gene matches. The CDR3 loop reads CASSRRQGPAEQYF. CDR3 DNA sequence: TGTGCCAGCAGTCGGAGACAGGGACCGGCCGAGCAGTACTTC.

This chain's CDR3 is CASSLTRSDEQFF. The CDR3 DNA reads TGTGCCAGCAGCTTGACCCGTAGCGATGAGCAGTTCTTC. The rearrangement uses TRBV7-3 and TRBJ2-1; D possibly corresponds to TRBD2 (5 bases). The germline V gene encodes CDR1 SGHTA and CDR2 FQGTGA. This CDR3 is built from 13 residues. V gave up 3 bases and J gave up 8 bases, with 11 bases separating them.

The rearrangement uses TRBV7-9 and TRBJ2-2; 9 nucleotides align to TRBD1. The CDR3 loop spans 15 amino acids. V lost 3 bases, J lost 5 bases, and 4 bases stayed unmatched. Germline V gene sequence: CDR1 SEHNR, CDR2 FQNEAQ (reference sequence). In nucleotides, the CDR3 is TGTGCCAGCAGCTTCGACAGGGGGGTGACCGGGGAGCTGTTTTTT. Its translation: CASSFDRGVTGELFF.

The chain couples TRBV28 to TRBJ1-1; D gene unclear. Trimming took 3 bases from V and 10 from J, leaving 18 bases between them. Looked up from germline, CDR1 is MDHEN and CDR2 is SYDVKM. The CDR3 is 14 residues long. This CDR3 reads CASSFLSAGRGAFF. The CDR3 bases are TGTGCCAGCAGTTTTTTATCCGCCGGGCGTGGAGCTTTCTTT.

The sample holds a few counts of this clone. The CDR3 bases are TGTGCCAGCTCACCACGACTCGGGACTAGCGGGGGTACCCAAGAGACCCAGTACTTC. Protein: CASSPRLGTSGGTQETQYF. The V gene is TRBV18, the J gene TRBJ2-5; 14 bases match TRBD2. The CDR3 runs to 19 residues. The J segment lost 1 base and the V segment lost 1 base, leaving 8 bases of the junction unmatched. From germline, CDR1 is KGHSH and CDR2 LQKENI.

This clone was counted a few times. The genes are TRBV7-2 and TRBJ1-2; D is unresolved. The CDR3 is 12 amino acids. Germline lookup yields CDR1 SGHTA and CDR2 FQGNSA. Deletions cut 5 bases from V and 3 bases from J, with 7 bases between. The DNA for the CDR3 is TGTGCCAGCAGCCTGACGGACTATGGCTACACCTTC. Translation: CASSLTDYGYTF.